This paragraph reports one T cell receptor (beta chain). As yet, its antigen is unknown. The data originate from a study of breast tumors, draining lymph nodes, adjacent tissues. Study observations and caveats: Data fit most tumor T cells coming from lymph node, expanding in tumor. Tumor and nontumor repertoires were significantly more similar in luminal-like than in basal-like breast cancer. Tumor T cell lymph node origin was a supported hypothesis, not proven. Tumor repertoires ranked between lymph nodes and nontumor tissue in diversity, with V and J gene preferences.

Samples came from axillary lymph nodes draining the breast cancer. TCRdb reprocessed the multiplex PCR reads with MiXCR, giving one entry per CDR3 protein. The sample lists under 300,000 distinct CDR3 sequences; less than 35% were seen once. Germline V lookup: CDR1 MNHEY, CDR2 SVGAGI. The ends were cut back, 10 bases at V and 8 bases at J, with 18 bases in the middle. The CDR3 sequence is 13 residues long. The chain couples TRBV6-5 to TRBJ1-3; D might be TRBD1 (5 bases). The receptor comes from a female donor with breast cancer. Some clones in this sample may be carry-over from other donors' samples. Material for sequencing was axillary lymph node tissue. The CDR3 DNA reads TGTGCCACTCGGCCGGGGGTCGGAGACACCATATATTTT. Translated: CATRPGVGDTIYF.